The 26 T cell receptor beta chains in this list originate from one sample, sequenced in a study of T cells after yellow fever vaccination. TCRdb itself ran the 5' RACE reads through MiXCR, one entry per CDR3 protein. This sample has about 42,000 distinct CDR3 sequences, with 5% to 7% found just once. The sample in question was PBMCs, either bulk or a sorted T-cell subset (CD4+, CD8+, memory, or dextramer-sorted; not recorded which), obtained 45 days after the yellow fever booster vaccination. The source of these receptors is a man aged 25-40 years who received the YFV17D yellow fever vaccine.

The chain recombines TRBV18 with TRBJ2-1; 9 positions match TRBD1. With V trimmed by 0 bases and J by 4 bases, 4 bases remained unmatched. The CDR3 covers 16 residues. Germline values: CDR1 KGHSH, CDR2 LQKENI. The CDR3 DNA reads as TGTGCCAGCTCACCACCGGGGACAGGGACTTACAATGAGCAGTTCTTC. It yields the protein CASSPPGTGTYNEQFF.

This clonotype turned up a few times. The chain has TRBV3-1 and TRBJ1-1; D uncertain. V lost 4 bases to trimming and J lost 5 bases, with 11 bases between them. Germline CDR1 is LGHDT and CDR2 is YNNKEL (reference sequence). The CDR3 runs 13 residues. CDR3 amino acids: CASSPDGETEAFF. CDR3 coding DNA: TGTGCCAGCAGCCCGGACGGGGAGACTGAAGCTTTCTTT.

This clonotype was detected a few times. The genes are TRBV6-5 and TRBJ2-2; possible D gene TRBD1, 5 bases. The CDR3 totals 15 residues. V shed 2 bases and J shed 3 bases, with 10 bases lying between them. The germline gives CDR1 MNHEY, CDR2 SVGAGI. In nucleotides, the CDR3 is TGTGCCAGCAGTTACAGGGGCGCCGACACCGGGGAGCTGTTTTTT. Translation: CASSYRGADTGELFF.

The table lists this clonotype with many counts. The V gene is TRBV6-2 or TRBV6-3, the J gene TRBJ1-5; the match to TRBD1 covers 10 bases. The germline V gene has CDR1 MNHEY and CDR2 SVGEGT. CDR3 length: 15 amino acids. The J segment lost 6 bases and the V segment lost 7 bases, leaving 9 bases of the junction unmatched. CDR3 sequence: CASTRTGQGSQPQHF. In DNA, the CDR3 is TGTGCCAGCACCAGGACGGGACAGGGGAGTCAGCCCCAGCATTTT.

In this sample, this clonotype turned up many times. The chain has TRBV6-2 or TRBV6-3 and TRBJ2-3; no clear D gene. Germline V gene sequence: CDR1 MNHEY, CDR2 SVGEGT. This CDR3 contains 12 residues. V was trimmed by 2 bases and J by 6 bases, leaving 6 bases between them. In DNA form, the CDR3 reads TGTGCCAGCAGTTACCCCCACGATACGCAGTATTTT. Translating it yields CASSYPHDTQYF.

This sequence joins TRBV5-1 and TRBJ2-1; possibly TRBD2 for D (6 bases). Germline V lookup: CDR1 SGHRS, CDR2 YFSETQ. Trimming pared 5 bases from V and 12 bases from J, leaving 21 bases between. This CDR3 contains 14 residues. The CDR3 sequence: CASSSSAILGGQFF. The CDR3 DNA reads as TGCGCCAGCAGTTCTAGCGCCATACTGGGTGGGCAGTTCTTC.

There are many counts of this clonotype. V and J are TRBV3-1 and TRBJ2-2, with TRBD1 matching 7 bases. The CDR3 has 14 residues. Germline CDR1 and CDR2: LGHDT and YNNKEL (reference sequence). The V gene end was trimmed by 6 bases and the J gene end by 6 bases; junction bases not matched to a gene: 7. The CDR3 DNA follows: TGTGCCAGCAGGCAGACAGGGTCCTCCGGGGAGCTGTTTTTT. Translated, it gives CASRQTGSSGELFF.

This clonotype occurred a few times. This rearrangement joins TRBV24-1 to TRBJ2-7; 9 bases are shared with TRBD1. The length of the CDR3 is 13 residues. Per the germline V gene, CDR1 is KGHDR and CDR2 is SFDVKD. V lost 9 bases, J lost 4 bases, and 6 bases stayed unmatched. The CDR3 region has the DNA TGTGCCACCTCGCCGGGACAGGGTTACGAGCAGTACTTC. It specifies CATSPGQGYEQYF.

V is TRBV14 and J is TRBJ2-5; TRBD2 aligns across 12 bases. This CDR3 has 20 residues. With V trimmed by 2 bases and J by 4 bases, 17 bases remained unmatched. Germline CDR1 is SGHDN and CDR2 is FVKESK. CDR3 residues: CASSQSRTSGNRGTLETQYF. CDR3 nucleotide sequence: TGTGCCAGCAGCCAATCAAGGACTAGCGGGAACCGTGGTACGCTAGAGACCCAGTACTTC.

CDR3 sequence (DNA): TGTGCCAGCAGTGTAGGACGTAGCGGGAGCGGGCTAGCGGTAAATGAGCAGTTCTTC. This sequence encodes CASSVGRSGSGLAVNEQFF. The chain has TRBV27 and TRBJ2-1, with TRBD2 identical over 9 bases. The CDR3 loop spans 19 amino acids. V was pared by 5 bases and J by 7 bases, with 21 bases of the junction left unmatched. Germline V gives CDR1 MNHEY, CDR2 SMNVEV (reference sequence).

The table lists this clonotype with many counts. The CDR3 nucleotides read TGCGCCAGCAGCATTAGCGGGAGTGACTACGAGCAGTACTTC. Translation: CASSISGSDYEQYF. The rearrangement uses TRBV5-1 and TRBJ2-7, with 9 bases matching TRBD2. The CDR3 is 14 amino acids. Unmatched junction bases numbered 5, after V lost 4 bases and J lost 3 bases. Germline V gene sequence: CDR1 SGHRS, CDR2 YFSETQ.

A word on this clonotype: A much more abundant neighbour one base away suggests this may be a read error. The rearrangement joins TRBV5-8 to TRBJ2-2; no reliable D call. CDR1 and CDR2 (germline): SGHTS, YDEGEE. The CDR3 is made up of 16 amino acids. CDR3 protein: CASSSGVGYNTWELFF. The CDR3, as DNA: TGTGCCAGCAGCTCTGGGGTAGGGTACAACACCTGGGAGCTGTTTTTT.

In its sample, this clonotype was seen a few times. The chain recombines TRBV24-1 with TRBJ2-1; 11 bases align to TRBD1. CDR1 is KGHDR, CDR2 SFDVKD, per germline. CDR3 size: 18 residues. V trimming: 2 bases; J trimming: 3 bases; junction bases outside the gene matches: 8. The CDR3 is CATSDSRSGTGGYNEQFF. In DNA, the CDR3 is TGTGCCACCAGTGATTCCCGTTCCGGGACAGGGGGCTACAATGAGCAGTTCTTC.

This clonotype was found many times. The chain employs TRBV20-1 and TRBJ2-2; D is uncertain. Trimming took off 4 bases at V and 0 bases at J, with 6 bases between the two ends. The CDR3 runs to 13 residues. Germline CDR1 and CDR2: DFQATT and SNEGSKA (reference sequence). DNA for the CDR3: TGCAGTGCTACCTTAACGAACACCGGGGAGCTGTTTTTT. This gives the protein CSATLTNTGELFF.

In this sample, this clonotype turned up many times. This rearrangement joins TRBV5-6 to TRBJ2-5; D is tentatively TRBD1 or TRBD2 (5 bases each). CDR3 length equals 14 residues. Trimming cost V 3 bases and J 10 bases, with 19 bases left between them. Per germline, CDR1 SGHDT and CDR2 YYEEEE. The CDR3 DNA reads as TGTGCCAGCAGCTGGGGACGGAAAGGGGCAGTCCAGTACTTC. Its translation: CASSWGRKGAVQYF. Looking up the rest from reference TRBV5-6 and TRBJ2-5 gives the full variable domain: DAGVTQSPTHLIKTRGQQVTLRCSPKSGHDTVSWYQQALGQGPQFIFQYYEEEERQRGNFPDRFSGHQFPNYSSELNVNALLLGDSALYLCASSWGRKGAVQYFGPGTRLLVL.

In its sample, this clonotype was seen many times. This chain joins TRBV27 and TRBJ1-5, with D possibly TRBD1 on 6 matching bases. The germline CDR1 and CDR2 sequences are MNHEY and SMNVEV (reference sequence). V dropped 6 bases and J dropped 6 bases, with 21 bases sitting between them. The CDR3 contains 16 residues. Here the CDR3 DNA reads TGTGCCAGCAGGCACCAGGGCGGGGGCGCATTTCAGCCCCAGCATTTT. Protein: CASRHQGGGAFQPQHF.

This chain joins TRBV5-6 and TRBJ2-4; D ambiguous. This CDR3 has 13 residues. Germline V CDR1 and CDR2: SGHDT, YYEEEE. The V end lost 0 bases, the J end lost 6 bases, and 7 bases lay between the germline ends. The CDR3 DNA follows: TGTGCCAGCAGCTTGGCGGCAGGAAACATTCAGTACTTC. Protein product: CASSLAAGNIQYF. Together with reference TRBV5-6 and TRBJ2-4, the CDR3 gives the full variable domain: DAGVTQSPTHLIKTRGQQVTLRCSPKSGHDTVSWYQQALGQGPQFIFQYYEEEERQRGNFPDRFSGHQFPNYSSELNVNALLLGDSALYLCASSLAAGNIQYFGAGTRLSVL.

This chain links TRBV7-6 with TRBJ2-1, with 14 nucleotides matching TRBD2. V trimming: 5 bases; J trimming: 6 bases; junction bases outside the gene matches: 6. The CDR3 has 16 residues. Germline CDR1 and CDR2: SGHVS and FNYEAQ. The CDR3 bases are TGTGCCAGCAGCAGGGGGGGGACTAGCGGGGGCAATGAGCAGTTCTTC. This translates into CASSRGGTSGGNEQFF.

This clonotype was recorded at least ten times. The CDR3 spells CASSPLPGELFF. As DNA, the CDR3 is TGTGCCAGCAGTCCCCTTCCCGGGGAGCTGTTTTTT. This chain connects TRBV6-2 or TRBV6-3 to TRBJ2-2; D is undetermined. CDR3 length equals 12 residues. Trimming took 5 bases from V and 6 from J, leaving 7 bases between them. Germline loops: CDR1 MNHEY, CDR2 SVGEGT.

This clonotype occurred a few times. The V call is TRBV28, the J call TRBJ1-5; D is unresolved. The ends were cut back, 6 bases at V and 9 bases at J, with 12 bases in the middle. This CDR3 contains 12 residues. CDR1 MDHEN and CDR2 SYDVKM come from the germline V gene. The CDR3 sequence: CASRILGAPQHF. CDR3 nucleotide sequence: TGTGCCAGCAGGATACTCGGAGCGCCCCAGCATTTT.

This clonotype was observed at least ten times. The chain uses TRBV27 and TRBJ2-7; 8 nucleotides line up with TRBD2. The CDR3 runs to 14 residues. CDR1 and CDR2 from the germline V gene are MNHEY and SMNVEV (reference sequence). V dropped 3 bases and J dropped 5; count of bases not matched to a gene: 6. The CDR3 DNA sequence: TGTGCCAGCAGTTTCTCAAGCGGGAGTAACGAGCAGTACTTC. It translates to CASSFSSGSNEQYF.

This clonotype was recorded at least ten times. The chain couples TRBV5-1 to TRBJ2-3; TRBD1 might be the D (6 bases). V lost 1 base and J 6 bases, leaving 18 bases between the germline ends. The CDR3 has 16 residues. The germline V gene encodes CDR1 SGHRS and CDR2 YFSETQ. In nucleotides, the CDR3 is TGCGCCAGCAGCTTGAAACCTAACAGGGATGTGGATACGCAGTATTTT. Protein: CASSLKPNRDVDTQYF. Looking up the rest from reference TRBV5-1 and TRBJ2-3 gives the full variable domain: KAGVTQTPRYLIKTRGQQVTLSCSPISGHRSVSWYQQTPGQGLQFLFEYFSETQRNKGNFPGRFSGRQFSNSRSEMNVSTLELGDSALYLCASSLKPNRDVDTQYFGPGTRLTVL.

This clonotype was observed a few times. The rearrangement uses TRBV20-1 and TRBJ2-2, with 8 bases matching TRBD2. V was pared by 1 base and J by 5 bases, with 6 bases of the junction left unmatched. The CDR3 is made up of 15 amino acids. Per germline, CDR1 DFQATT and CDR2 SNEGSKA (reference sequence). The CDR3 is CSARGSGSGTGELFF. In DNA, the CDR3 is TGCAGTGCTAGAGGAAGCGGGAGCGGTACCGGGGAGCTGTTTTTT.

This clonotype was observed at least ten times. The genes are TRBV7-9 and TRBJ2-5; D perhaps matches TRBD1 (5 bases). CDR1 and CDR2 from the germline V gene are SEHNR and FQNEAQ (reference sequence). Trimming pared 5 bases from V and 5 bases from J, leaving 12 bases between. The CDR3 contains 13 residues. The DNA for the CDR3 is TGTGCCAGCAGCCCAAGGGGCCCGGAGACCCAGTACTTC. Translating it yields CASSPRGPETQYF.

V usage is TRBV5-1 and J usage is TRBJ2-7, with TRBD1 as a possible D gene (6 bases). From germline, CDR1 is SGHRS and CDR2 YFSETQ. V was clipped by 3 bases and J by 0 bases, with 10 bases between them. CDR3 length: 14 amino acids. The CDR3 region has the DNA TGCGCCAGCAGCTCACGGACAGACTCCTACGAGCAGTACTTC. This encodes CASSSRTDSYEQYF.

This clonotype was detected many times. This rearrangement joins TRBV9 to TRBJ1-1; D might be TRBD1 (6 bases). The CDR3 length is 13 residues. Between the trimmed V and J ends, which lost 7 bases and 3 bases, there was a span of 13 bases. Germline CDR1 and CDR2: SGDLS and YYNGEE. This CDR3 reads CASGFSGDTEAFF. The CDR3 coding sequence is TGTGCCAGCGGGTTCTCAGGGGACACTGAAGCTTTCTTT.